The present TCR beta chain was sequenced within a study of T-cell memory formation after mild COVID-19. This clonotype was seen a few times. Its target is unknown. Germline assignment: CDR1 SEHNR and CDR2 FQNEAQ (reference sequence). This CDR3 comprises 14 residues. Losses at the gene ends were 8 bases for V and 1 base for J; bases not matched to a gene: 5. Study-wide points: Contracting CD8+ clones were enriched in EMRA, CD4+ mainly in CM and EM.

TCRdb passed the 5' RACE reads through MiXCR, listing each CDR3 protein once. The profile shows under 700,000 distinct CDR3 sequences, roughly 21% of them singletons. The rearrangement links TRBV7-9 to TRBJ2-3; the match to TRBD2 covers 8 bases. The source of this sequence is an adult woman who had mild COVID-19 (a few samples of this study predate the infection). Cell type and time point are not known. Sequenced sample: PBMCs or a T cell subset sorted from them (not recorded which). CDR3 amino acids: CASQRETRTDTQYF. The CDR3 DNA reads TGTGCCAGCCAGCGGGAGACCCGCACAGATACGCAGTATTTT.